One sample yielded the 32 T cell receptor beta chains listed below, sequenced in a study of shared clonotypes between healthy human individuals. Assay: immunoSEQ multiplex PCR; the TCRdb copy retains only in-frame clones and omits some. Found here are under 1,100,000 clones, around 75% of them singletons; the top ten hold about 1.5%. Sequenced material: memory CD4+ T cells sorted from blood. The subset here: CD45RA-negative fraction. These receptors were obtained from a man in his late teens or twenties in good health.

The CDR3 bases are TGTGCCATCAGTGAGTCGACAGGGGCCTACGAGCAGTACTTC. Protein product: CAISESTGAYEQYF. V usage is TRBV10-3 and J usage is TRBJ2-7; TRBD1 aligns across 8 bases. The J segment lost 2 bases and the V segment lost 0 bases, leaving 0 bases of the junction unmatched. The CDR3 sequence is 14 residues long. In germline, CDR1 is ENHRY, CDR2 SYGVKD.

The V gene is TRBV2, the J gene TRBJ1-4; 9 bases map to TRBD1. J was trimmed by 3 bases and V by 6 bases; bases with no gene match: 8. Per the germline V gene, CDR1 is SNHLY and CDR2 is FYNNEI. This CDR3 contains 16 residues. The DNA for the CDR3 is TGTGCCAGCAGCTACTCGGACAGGGGTGCTAATGAAAAACTGTTTTTT. It yields the protein CASSYSDRGANEKLFF.

Points on this clone: In the same sample, other DNA sequences code for this CDR3. CDR3 coding DNA: TGTGCCAGCAGCCTACAGGACAATCAGCCCCAGCATTTT. Its protein product is CASSLQDNQPQHF. The chain couples TRBV7-2 to TRBJ1-5; weak D call: TRBD1 (5 bases). CDR3 length: 13 amino acids. Trimming removed 5 bases from V and 3 bases from J, with 8 bases in between. Germline V lookup: CDR1 SGHTA, CDR2 FQGNSA.

The chain links TRBV4-2 to TRBJ2-7; 11 nucleotides align to TRBD2. The CDR3 extends over 18 amino acids. CDR1 is LGHNA and CDR2 is YNFKEQ in the germline V gene. The V and J ends lost 3 bases and 1 base, in that order; junction bases with no gene match: 11. The CDR3 DNA follows: TGTGCCAGCAGCCATAGTCTGGCCGGGACTAGCGGTTCCTACGAGCAGTACTTC. Protein sequence: CASSHSLAGTSGSYEQYF.

The chain links TRBV18 to TRBJ2-1; D is unresolved. V was cut by 3 bases and J by 5 bases, with 11 bases left in between. Germline CDR1 is KGHSH and CDR2 is LQKENI. CDR3 size: 14 residues. The CDR3 region is CASSPPTRHNEQFF. Written as DNA, the CDR3 is TGTGCCAGCTCACCCCCCACCCGGCACAATGAGCAGTTCTTC.

The chain is built from TRBV5-4 and TRBJ2-1; D gene uncertain. Germline loops: CDR1 SGHNT, CDR2 YYREEE (reference sequence). The ends were cut back, 0 bases at V and 6 bases at J, with 10 bases in the middle. This CDR3 has 14 residues. The CDR3 protein is CASSLDIWSNEQFF. The CDR3 DNA reads as TGTGCCAGCAGCTTGGACATTTGGAGCAATGAGCAGTTCTTC.

The chain employs TRBV6-5 and TRBJ2-7, with 8 bases identical to TRBD1. The CDR3 covers 15 residues. The germline gives CDR1 MNHEY, CDR2 SVGAGI. J lost 3 bases, V lost 6 bases, and 10 bases had no gene match. CDR3 sequence: CASSSRTGSGYEQYF. CDR3 nucleotide sequence: TGTGCCAGCAGCTCCCGGACAGGGTCGGGCTACGAGCAGTACTTC.

The chain joins TRBV19 to TRBJ2-1; TRBD2 agrees at 9 bases. V lost 6 bases to trimming and J lost 8 bases; unmatched junction nucleotides: 17. This CDR3 has 17 amino acids. The germline V gene has CDR1 LNHDA and CDR2 SQIVND (reference sequence). The CDR3 DNA is TGTGCCAGTAGGGATGGAGCGCTTAGCGGGGGAGGGGATGAGCAGTTCTTC. Encoded protein: CASRDGALSGGGDEQFF.

This clone appeared a few times. The rearrangement joins TRBV27 to TRBJ2-2; 11 bases line up with TRBD1. Germline V CDR1 and CDR2: MNHEY, SMNVEV (reference sequence). Trimming cost V 6 bases and J 6 bases; bases outside gene matches: 9. The CDR3 totals 16 residues. The CDR3 is CASSARGQGEAGELFF. CDR3 nucleotides: TGTGCCAGCAGCGCGCGGGGACAGGGGGAGGCCGGGGAGCTGTTTTTT.

This clone was observed once. The rearrangement uses TRBV29-1 and TRBJ1-5, with D hard to call. There are 13 residues in the CDR3. The V gene lost 2 bases and the J gene lost 7 bases, with 12 bases spanning the gap. Germline CDR1 reads SQVTM; CDR2 reads ANQGSEA. CDR3 sequence (DNA): TGCAGCGTTGAATTGGCCATAGGGCAGCCCCAGCATTTT. It specifies CSVELAIGQPQHF.

This clone was picked up a small number of times. The J gene is TRBJ2-7, the V gene TRBV19; D is tentatively TRBD1 or TRBD2 (5 bases each). The germline gives CDR1 LNHDA, CDR2 SQIVND (reference sequence). V lost 3 bases and J 0 bases, leaving 12 bases between the germline ends. CDR3 length: 15 amino acids. This CDR3 is CASSMWGIDSYEQYF. CDR3 DNA: TGTGCCAGTAGTATGTGGGGGATCGACTCCTACGAGCAGTACTTC.

The sample holds a few counts of this clone. The gene calls are TRBV29-1 and TRBJ1-1, with a possible D match to TRBD1 (5 bases). Per germline, CDR1 SQVTM and CDR2 ANQGSEA. The CDR3 spans 14 residues. Trimming left V 7 bases short and J 1 base short, with 16 bases between. CDR3 sequence: CSAARGSGNTEAFF. The CDR3 DNA follows: TGCAGCGCCGCTCGGGGGTCGGGGAACACTGAAGCTTTCTTT.

The V call is TRBV28, the J call TRBJ1-5; D remains ambiguous. V was pared by 4 bases and J by 1 base, with 20 bases between. This CDR3 is built from 18 residues. Germline loops: CDR1 MDHEN, CDR2 SYDVKM. DNA for the CDR3: TGTGCCAGCAGTTCCGCATTACGCGGCCGTCGCAGCAATCAGCCCCAGCATTTT. It translates to CASSSALRGRRSNQPQHF.

This clone came up a few times. The chain recombines TRBV7-2 with TRBJ2-7, with 7 bases lining up with TRBD1. Germline CDR1 is SGHTA and CDR2 is FQGNSA. This CDR3 region has 13 residues. V gave up 5 bases and J gave up 6 bases; unmatched junction bases: 7. CDR3 nucleotides: TGTGCCAGCAGCACTTCCAGGGGGAGCGAGCAGTACTTC. Amino acids: CASSTSRGSEQYF.

V usage is TRBV2 and J usage is TRBJ1-3; unclear D gene. The CDR3 contains 16 residues. Germline V gives CDR1 SNHLY, CDR2 FYNNEI. Trimming removed 7 bases at V and 0 bases at J, with 16 bases between. Written as DNA, the CDR3 is TGTGCCAGCACCGGGATGCTCAGTAACTCTGGAAACACCATATATTTT. It is translated as CASTGMLSNSGNTIYF.

This clone was counted many times. J is TRBJ2-2 and V is TRBV30; unclear D gene. The V end lost 4 bases, the J end lost 0 bases, and 9 bases lay between the germline ends. CDR1 and CDR2 (germline): GTSNPN, SVGIG (reference sequence). The CDR3 length is 14 residues. Here the CDR3 reads CAWNRSPNTGELFF. The CDR3 region has the DNA TGTGCCTGGAACCGTAGCCCGAACACCGGGGAGCTGTTTTTT.

Concerning this clone itself: The same CDR3 also results from other DNA sequences found in this sample. The chain links TRBV18 to TRBJ1-4; D gene uncertain. Trimming took 1 base from V and 8 from J, leaving 5 bases between them. CDR1 is KGHSH and CDR2 is LQKENI in the germline V gene. The CDR3 length is 12 residues. The CDR3 here is CASSPREEKLFF. CDR3 DNA sequence: TGTGCCAGCTCACCACGAGAAGAAAAACTGTTTTTT.

The CDR3 DNA reads as TGTGCCAGCAGTGAGGCGACCGTCGGGCACAATGAGCAGTTCTTC. Its protein product is CASSEATVGHNEQFF. The rearrangement uses TRBV2 and TRBJ2-1, with no clear D. The CDR3 has 15 amino acids. V was cut by 3 bases and J by 5 bases, with 14 bases left in between. Germline values: CDR1 SNHLY, CDR2 FYNNEI.

The rearrangement links TRBV28 to TRBJ2-6; tentative D call: TRBD1 (5 bases). In germline, CDR1 is MDHEN, CDR2 SYDVKM. The CDR3 is made up of 16 amino acids. V was cut by 10 bases and J by 1 base, with 17 bases left in between. CDR3 sequence: CATNGPGRSGANVLTF. The CDR3 nucleotides are TGTGCCACCAACGGCCCAGGGCGTTCTGGGGCCAACGTCCTGACTTTC.

The V and J genes are TRBV25-1 and TRBJ1-2, with 10 bases matching TRBD1. Germline V gives CDR1 MGHDK, CDR2 SYGVNS. With 2 bases clipped from V and 9 bases from J, the junction kept 3 bases outside the gene matches. The CDR3 loop spans 13 amino acids. CDR3 DNA: TGTGCCAGCAGTGAAGGGACAGGGGTACGCTACACCTTC. It codes for CASSEGTGVRYTF.

The chain recombines TRBV5-1 with TRBJ2-1, with D possibly TRBD2 on 6 matching bases. The CDR3 runs to 13 residues. Germline V gene lookup returns CDR1 SGHRS and CDR2 YFSETQ. V lost 6 bases and J 9 bases, leaving 16 bases between the germline ends. CDR3 protein: CASTLGRDGEQFF. The CDR3 DNA reads as TGCGCCAGCACCTTAGGGCGGGATGGTGAGCAGTTCTTC. Full variable domain (rest looked up from reference TRBV5-1 and TRBJ2-1): KAGVTQTPRYLIKTRGQQVTLSCSPISGHRSVSWYQQTPGQGLQFLFEYFSETQRNKGNFPGRFSGRQFSNSRSEMNVSTLELGDSALYLCASTLGRDGEQFFGPGTRLTVL.

This clone turned up a few times. The chain joins TRBV5-6 to TRBJ2-6; no clear D. The V and J ends lost 0 bases and 0 bases respectively, with 10 bases between them. The length of the CDR3 is 17 residues. Per germline, CDR1 SGHDT and CDR2 YYEEEE. CDR3: CASSLARFLSGANVLTF. The DNA for the CDR3 is TGTGCCAGCAGCTTGGCCCGTTTCCTCTCTGGGGCCAACGTCCTGACTTTC.

Written as DNA, the CDR3 is TGTGCCAGCTCAAGGCCCAACAGGGAGGGGACTGAAGCTTTCTTT. Translated: CASSRPNREGTEAFF. The J gene is TRBJ1-1, the V gene TRBV18; perhaps TRBD1 as D (6 bases). Germline V gives CDR1 KGHSH, CDR2 LQKENI. The CDR3 consists of 15 residues. Trimming cost V 5 bases and J 5 bases, with 18 bases left between them.

The chain has TRBV10-3 and TRBJ2-5; D not certain. The ends were cut back, 6 bases at V and 3 bases at J, with 11 bases in the middle. Germline CDR1 ENHRY, CDR2 SYGVKD. The CDR3 sequence is 13 residues long. The CDR3 nucleotides are TGTGCCATCAGCAACGGGCTAGAAGAGACCCAGTACTTC. This sequence encodes CAISNGLEETQYF.

The chain recombines TRBV4-1 with TRBJ2-5, with unresolved D. Germline V gene data show CDR1 as MGHRA and CDR2 as YSYEKL. V lost 1 base to trimming and J lost 4 bases, with 10 bases between them. The CDR3 spans 14 residues. The CDR3 DNA reads as TGCGCCAGCAGCCAAGGGCCGGTTTTAGAGACCCAGTACTTC. Its translation: CASSQGPVLETQYF.

This chain joins TRBV7-9 and TRBJ1-2; TRBD1 aligns across 12 bases. The trim removed 7 bases at V and 6 bases at J, leaving 6 bases unmatched. Germline loops: CDR1 SEHNR, CDR2 FQNEAQ (reference sequence). The CDR3 covers 14 residues. CDR3 protein: CASTPGTGGDGYTF. The CDR3 nucleotides are TGTGCCAGCACTCCCGGGACAGGGGGCGATGGCTACACCTTC.

V and J are TRBV30 and TRBJ2-5, with no clear D. CDR1 is GTSNPN, CDR2 SVGIG, per germline (reference sequence). The CDR3 is 12 residues long. The ends were cut back, 1 base at V and 3 bases at J, with 6 bases in the middle. CDR3 coding DNA: TGTGCCTGGAGTGGTCAGAAAGAGACCCAGTACTTC. Amino acid sequence: CAWSGQKETQYF.

The chain uses TRBV7-2 and TRBJ2-1, with 7 bases identical to TRBD2. V was pared by 5 bases and J by 6 bases, with 4 bases of the junction left unmatched. Germline V gives CDR1 SGHTA, CDR2 FQGNSA. The CDR3 is 13 amino acids. CDR3 nucleotide sequence: TGTGCCAGCAGCACCGCTAGCGGCAATGAGCAGTTCTTC. It encodes CASSTASGNEQFF.

This chain joins TRBV6-5 and TRBJ1-5, with D perhaps TRBD1 (5 bases). This CDR3 comprises 15 residues. Germline lookup yields CDR1 MNHEY and CDR2 SVGAGI. Trimming cost V 2 bases and J 2 bases, with 10 bases left between them. CDR3 amino acids: CASSYEGTGNQPQHF. Here the CDR3 DNA reads TGTGCCAGCAGTTACGAAGGGACGGGCAATCAGCCCCAGCATTTT.

This clone appeared a few times. The sample has other DNA sequences that encode this CDR3 too. The chain links TRBV5-1 to TRBJ1-5; 9 bases are shared with TRBD1. The germline V gene has CDR1 SGHRS and CDR2 YFSETQ. This CDR3 is built from 14 residues. After removal of 4 bases from V and 7 bases from J, the junction contained 6 bases not matched to a gene. The DNA for the CDR3 is TGCGCCAGCAGCGAGGGGACAGGGAACCAGCCCCAGCATTTT. Translation: CASSEGTGNQPQHF.

This clone occurred a few times. The rearrangement joins TRBV7-8 to TRBJ2-1, with 14 bases aligning to TRBD2. In germline, CDR1 is SGHVS, CDR2 FQNEAQ. CDR3 length: 17 amino acids. V was clipped by 5 bases and J by 2 bases; unmatched bases: 5. The CDR3, as DNA: TGTGCCAGCAGCGCTCAGACTAGCGGGAGGGCCTACAATGAGCAGTTCTTC. It yields the protein CASSAQTSGRAYNEQFF.

The chain combines TRBV12-5 with TRBJ2-3, with 9 bases fitting TRBD2. V trimming: 4 bases; J trimming: 4 bases; junction bases outside the gene matches: 3. Per germline, CDR1 LGHNT and CDR2 FRNRAP. There are 14 residues in the CDR3. The CDR3 DNA reads TGTGCTAGTGGTTGGACTAGCGCGGCAGATACGCAGTATTTT. This encodes CASGWTSAADTQYF.